These T cell receptor beta chains were read from a single sample in a study of blood T cell repertoires in COVID-19. Assay used: immunoSEQ multiplex PCR; TCRdb lists only in-frame clones, some missing. The table shows some 71,000 clones, with roughly 90% occurring only once. The sample comprised peripheral blood. These receptors were taken from a man between 45 and 60 years old with acute or convalescent COVID-19. Each CDR3 is given with its conserved first and last residue. D genes are given only for firm matches. Expanded clones get a size class; other rows say once, few or many, or leave the size out.

CDR3nt: TGTGCCAGTAGTACGGACAGGGAGCGCACTGAAGCTTTCTTT; CDR3aa: CASSTDRERTEAFF; v_gene: TRBV19; abundance: NA; j_gene: TRBJ1-1; d_gene: TRBD1; len: 14
CDR3nt: TGCAGCGTTGAAGGGCAGGGTACATCCTACGAGCAGTACTTC; CDR3aa: CSVEGQGTSYEQYF; v_gene: TRBV29-1; abundance: NA; j_gene: TRBJ2-7; d_gene: NA; len: 14
CDR3nt: TGTGCCAGCAGCTCCTACAGGTTAGAGACCCAGTACTTC; CDR3aa: CASSSYRLETQYF; v_gene: TRBV5-4; abundance: NA; j_gene: TRBJ2-5; d_gene: NA; len: 13
CDR3nt: TGTGCCAGCACACTAGGGTGGCCGACGAACACTGAAGCTTTCTTT; CDR3aa: CASTLGWPTNTEAFF; v_gene: TRBV6-5; abundance: NA; j_gene: TRBJ1-1; d_gene: NA; len: 15
CDR3nt: TGTGCCAGCAGCTTGGCGGTGGGCCAGTCCTCGAACACCGGGGAGCTGTTTTTT; CDR3aa: CASSLAVGQSSNTGELFF; v_gene: TRBV5-6; abundance: NA; j_gene: TRBJ2-2; d_gene: NA; len: 18
CDR3nt: TGTGCCAGCAGCCACGAGTGGACAGGGGCGTACGAGCAGTACTTC; CDR3aa: CASSHEWTGAYEQYF; v_gene: TRBV4-2; abundance: NA; j_gene: TRBJ2-7; d_gene: TRBD1; len: 15
CDR3nt: TGTGCCAGCAGCTCACTGAAGCGGGAGCACACAGATACGCAGTATTTT; CDR3aa: CASSSLKREHTDTQYF; v_gene: TRBV11-2; abundance: once; j_gene: TRBJ2-3; d_gene: TRBD2; len: 16
CDR3nt: TGTGCCAGCAGTCAGGTAAAGAACACTGAAGCTTTCTTT; CDR3aa: CASSQVKNTEAFF; v_gene: TRBV2; abundance: NA; j_gene: TRBJ1-1; d_gene: NA; len: 13
CDR3nt: TGTGCCAGCAGCTCCGGGACAGGGGCGGTCGAGCAGTACTTC; CDR3aa: CASSSGTGAVEQYF; v_gene: TRBV11-2; abundance: NA; j_gene: TRBJ2-7; d_gene: TRBD1; len: 14
CDR3nt: TGTGCCAGCAGCCAAGTGGGAAGCGGTTATAGCACAGATACGCAGTATTTT; CDR3aa: CASSQVGSGYSTDTQYF; v_gene: TRBV3-1/TRBV3-2; abundance: NA; j_gene: TRBJ2-3; d_gene: NA; len: 17
CDR3nt: TGTGCCAGCAGCTTAGACAGGGCCTCCTACAATGAGCAGTTCTTC; CDR3aa: CASSLDRASYNEQFF; v_gene: TRBV7-9; abundance: NA; j_gene: TRBJ2-1; d_gene: NA; len: 15
CDR3nt: TGTGCCAGCTCACCACTAAGGGTGGGAGAAACCGGGGAGCTGTTTTTT; CDR3aa: CASSPLRVGETGELFF; v_gene: TRBV18; abundance: NA; j_gene: TRBJ2-2; d_gene: NA; len: 16
CDR3nt: TGCGCCAGCAGCTATAACAGGGCGAACACCGGGGAGCTGTTTTTT; CDR3aa: CASSYNRANTGELFF; v_gene: TRBV5-1; abundance: NA; j_gene: TRBJ2-2; d_gene: NA; len: 15
CDR3nt: TGTGCCAGCAGCTTAGGCTCCGCGGGAGGCACCGGGGAGCTGTTTTTT; CDR3aa: CASSLGSAGGTGELFF; v_gene: TRBV7-9; abundance: few; j_gene: TRBJ2-2; d_gene: TRBD2; len: 16
CDR3nt: TGTGCCAGCAGTCCCCTACTAGCGGGCTCCTACAATGAGCAGTTCTTC; CDR3aa: CASSPLLAGSYNEQFF; v_gene: TRBV27; abundance: NA; j_gene: TRBJ2-1; d_gene: TRBD2; len: 16
CDR3nt: TGCGCCAGCAGCCTCTCTCTATCGATCTCCTACGAGCAGTACTTC; CDR3aa: CASSLSLSISYEQYF; v_gene: TRBV4-1; abundance: NA; j_gene: TRBJ2-7; d_gene: NA; len: 15
CDR3nt: TGTGCCAGCAGCGCACCCGGGAACACTGAAGCTTTCTTT; CDR3aa: CASSAPGNTEAFF; v_gene: TRBV6-5; abundance: NA; j_gene: TRBJ1-1; d_gene: NA; len: 13
CDR3nt: TGTGCCAGTAGTATGAGTTCCCCGGGCACAGATACGCAGTATTTT; CDR3aa: CASSMSSPGTDTQYF; v_gene: TRBV19; abundance: NA; j_gene: TRBJ2-3; d_gene: NA; len: 15
CDR3nt: TGTGCCAGTAGTGTCGACAGGGGACGGAGTCAGCCCCAGCATTTT; CDR3aa: CASSVDRGRSQPQHF; v_gene: TRBV19; abundance: NA; j_gene: TRBJ1-5; d_gene: TRBD1; len: 15
CDR3nt: TGCGCCAGCAGCCAGACCGCGTCAGAACTAGCGGGAGGGCGTGAGCAGTTCTTC; CDR3aa: CASSQTASELAGGREQFF; v_gene: TRBV4-1; abundance: NA; j_gene: TRBJ2-1; d_gene: TRBD2; len: 18
CDR3nt: TGTGCCAGCAACCCCGGGACTAGCGGAAACACAGATACGCAGTATTTT; CDR3aa: CASNPGTSGNTDTQYF; v_gene: TRBV25-1; abundance: few; j_gene: TRBJ2-3; d_gene: TRBD2; len: 16
CDR3nt: TGTGCCAGCAGCTTAGCGCCAGGGGGTGGCTACACCTTC; CDR3aa: CASSLAPGGGYTF; v_gene: TRBV7-9; abundance: NA; j_gene: TRBJ1-2; d_gene: TRBD1; len: 13